This T cell receptor beta chain comes out of a study of technical replicates of blood from a few donors. The assay was immunoSEQ multiplex PCR, and TCRdb's table has in-frame clones only and misses some. The profile covers tens of thousands of clones, with approximately 94% appearing a single time and 0.3% to 0.45% taken by the ten largest. The CDR3 consists of 14 residues. Trimming pared 1 base from V and 8 bases from J, leaving 14 bases between. CDR1 and CDR2 from the germline V gene are LNHDA and SQIVND (reference sequence). The TCR originated in a human donor in good health. The source material was T cells isolated from PBMCs. This sequence joins TRBV19 and TRBJ1-2; the D gene is possibly TRBD1 (5 bases). CDR3 protein: CASSIAGPQGGYTF. In nucleotides, the CDR3 is TGTGCCAGTAGTATAGCAGGGCCCCAAGGGGGCTACACCTTC. The complete variable domain, with remaining parts taken from reference TRBV19 and TRBJ1-2, reads DGGITQSPKYLFRKEGQNVTLSCEQNLNHDAMYWYRQDPGQGLRLIYYSQIVNDFQKGDIAEGYSVSREKKESFPLTVTSAQKNPTAFYLCASSIAGPQGGYTFGSGTRLTVV.